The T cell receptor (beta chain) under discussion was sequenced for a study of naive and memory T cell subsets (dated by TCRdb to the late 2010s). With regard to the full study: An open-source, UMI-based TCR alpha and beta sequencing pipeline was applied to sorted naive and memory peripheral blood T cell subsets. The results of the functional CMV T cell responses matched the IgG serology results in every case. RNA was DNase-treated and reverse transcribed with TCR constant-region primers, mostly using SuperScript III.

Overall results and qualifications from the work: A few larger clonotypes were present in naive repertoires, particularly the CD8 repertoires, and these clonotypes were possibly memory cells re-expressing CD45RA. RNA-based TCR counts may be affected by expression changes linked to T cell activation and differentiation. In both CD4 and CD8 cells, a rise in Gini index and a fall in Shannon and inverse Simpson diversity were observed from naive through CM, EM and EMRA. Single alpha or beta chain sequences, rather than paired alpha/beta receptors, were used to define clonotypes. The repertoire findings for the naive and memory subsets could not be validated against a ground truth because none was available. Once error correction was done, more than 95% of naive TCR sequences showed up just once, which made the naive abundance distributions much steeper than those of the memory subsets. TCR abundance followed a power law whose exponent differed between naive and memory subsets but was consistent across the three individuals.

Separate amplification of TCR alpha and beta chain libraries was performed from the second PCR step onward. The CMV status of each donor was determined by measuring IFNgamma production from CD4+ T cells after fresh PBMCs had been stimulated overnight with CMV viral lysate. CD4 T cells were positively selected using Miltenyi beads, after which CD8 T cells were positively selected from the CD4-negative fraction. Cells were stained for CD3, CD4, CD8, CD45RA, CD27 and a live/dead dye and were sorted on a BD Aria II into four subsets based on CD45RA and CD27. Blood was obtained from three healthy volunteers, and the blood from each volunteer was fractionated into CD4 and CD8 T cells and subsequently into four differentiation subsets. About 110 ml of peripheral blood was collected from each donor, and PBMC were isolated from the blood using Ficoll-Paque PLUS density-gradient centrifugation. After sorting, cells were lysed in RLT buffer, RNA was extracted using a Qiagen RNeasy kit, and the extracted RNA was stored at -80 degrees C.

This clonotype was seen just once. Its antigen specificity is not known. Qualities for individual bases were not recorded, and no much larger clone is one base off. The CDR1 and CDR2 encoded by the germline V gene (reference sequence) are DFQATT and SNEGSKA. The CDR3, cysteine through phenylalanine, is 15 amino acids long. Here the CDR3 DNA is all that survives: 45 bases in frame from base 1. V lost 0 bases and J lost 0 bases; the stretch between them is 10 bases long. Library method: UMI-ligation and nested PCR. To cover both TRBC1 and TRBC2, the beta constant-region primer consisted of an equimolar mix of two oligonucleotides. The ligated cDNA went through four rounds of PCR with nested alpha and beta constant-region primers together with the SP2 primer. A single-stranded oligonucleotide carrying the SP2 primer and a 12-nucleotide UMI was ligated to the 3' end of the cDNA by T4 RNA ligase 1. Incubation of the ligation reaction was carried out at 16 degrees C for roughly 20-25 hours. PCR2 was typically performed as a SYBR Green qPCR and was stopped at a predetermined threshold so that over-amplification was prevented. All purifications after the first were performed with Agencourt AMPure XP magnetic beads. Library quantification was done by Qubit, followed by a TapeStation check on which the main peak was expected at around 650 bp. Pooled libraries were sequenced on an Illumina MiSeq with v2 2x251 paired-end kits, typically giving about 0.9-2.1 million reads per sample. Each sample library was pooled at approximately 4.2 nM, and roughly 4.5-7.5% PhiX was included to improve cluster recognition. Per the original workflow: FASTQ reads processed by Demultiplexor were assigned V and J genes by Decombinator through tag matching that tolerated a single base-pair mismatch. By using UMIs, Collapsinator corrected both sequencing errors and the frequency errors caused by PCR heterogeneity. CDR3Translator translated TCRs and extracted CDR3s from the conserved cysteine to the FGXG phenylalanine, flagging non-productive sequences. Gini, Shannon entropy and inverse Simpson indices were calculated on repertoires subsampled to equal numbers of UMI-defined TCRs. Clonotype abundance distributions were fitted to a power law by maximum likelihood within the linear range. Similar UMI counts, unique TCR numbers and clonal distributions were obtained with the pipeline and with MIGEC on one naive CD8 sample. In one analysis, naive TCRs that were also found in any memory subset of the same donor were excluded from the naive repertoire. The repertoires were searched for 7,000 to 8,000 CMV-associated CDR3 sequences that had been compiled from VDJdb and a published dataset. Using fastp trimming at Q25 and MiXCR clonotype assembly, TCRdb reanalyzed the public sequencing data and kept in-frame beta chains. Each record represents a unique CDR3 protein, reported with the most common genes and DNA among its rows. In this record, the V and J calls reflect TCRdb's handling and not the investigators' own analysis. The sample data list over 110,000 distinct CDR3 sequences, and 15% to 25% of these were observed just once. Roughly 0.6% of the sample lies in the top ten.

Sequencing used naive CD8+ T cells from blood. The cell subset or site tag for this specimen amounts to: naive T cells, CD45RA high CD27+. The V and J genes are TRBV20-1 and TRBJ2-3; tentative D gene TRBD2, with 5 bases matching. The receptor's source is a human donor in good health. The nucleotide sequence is TGCAGTGCTAGAGATGGAGCGGTTAGCACAGATACGCAGTATTTT. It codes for CSARDGAVSTDTQYF.